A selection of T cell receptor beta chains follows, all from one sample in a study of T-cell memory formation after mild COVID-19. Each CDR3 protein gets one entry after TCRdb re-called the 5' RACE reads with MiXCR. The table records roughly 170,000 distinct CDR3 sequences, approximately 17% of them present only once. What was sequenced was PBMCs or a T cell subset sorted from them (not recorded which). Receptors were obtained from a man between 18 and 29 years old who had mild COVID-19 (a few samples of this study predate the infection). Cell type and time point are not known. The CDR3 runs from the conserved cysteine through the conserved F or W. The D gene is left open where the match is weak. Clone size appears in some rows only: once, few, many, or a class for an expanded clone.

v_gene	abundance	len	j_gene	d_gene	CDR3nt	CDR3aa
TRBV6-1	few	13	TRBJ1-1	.	TGTGCCAGCAGTAACGGGCGGTCTACTGAAGCTTTCTTT	CASSNGRSTEAFF
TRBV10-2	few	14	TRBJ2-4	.	TGCGCCAGCAGTCACGGACGGGGCTCAAACATTCAGTACTTC	CASSHGRGSNIQYF
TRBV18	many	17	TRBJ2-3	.	TGTGCCAGCTCACCACACGTAGCAGGAGGGACCACAGATACGCAGTATTTT	CASSPHVAGGTTDTQYF
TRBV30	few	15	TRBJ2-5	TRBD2	TGTGCCTGGAGCCTGGGACTAGGGCAGGCAGAGACCCAGTACTTC	CAWSLGLGQAETQYF
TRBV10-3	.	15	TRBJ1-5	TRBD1	TGTGCCATCAGTGATAGCAGGGGGGGCAATCAGCCCCAGCATTTT	CAISDSRGGNQPQHF
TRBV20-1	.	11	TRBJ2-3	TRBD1	TGCAGTGCTAAGGACAGGGATACGCAGTATTTT	CSAKDRDTQYF
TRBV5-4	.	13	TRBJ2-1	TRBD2	TGTGCCAGCAGCTTGCAGCGGGGCAATGAGCAGTTCTTC	CASSLQRGNEQFF
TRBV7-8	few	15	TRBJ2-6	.	TGTGCCAGCAGCGTTATATGGGCTGGGGCCAACGTCCTGACTTTC	CASSVIWAGANVLTF
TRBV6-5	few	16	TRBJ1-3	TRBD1	TGTGCCAGCAGAAGAAACAGGGGGCCCAACCGGGACACCATATATTTT	CASRRNRGPNRDTIYF
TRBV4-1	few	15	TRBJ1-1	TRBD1	TGCGCCAGCAGCCGTCAGGGGGTGGGAGACGCTGAAGCTTTCTTT	CASSRQGVGDAEAFF
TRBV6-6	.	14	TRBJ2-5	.	TGTGCCAGCAGTATCGGGGGGCGCGTCGAGACCCAGTACTTC	CASSIGGRVETQYF
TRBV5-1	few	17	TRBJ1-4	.	TGCGCCAGCAGCTTGGAACACCCGATAACAACTAATGAAAAACTGTTTTTT	CASSLEHPITTNEKLFF
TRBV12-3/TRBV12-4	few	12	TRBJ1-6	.	TGTGCCAGCAGTCCGAGGAATTCACCCCTCCACTTT	CASSPRNSPLHF
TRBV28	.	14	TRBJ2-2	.	TGTGCCAGCACGACGGGGCAGAGCACCGGGGAGCTGTTTTTT	CASTTGQSTGELFF
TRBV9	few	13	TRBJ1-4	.	TGTGCCAGCAGCGACCAGGGAAATGAAAAACTGTTTTTT	CASSDQGNEKLFF
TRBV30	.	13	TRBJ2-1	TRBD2	TGTGCCCACACGGGGCGGGGGGGCTATGAGCAGTTCTTC	CAHTGRGGYEQFF
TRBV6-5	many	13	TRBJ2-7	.	TGTGCCAGCAGCCCACATTCGGACGGGGAGCAGTACTTC	CASSPHSDGEQYF
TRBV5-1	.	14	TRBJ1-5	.	TGCGCCAGCAGCCCTTCCCCCGGGTTTGAGCCCCAGCATTTT	CASSPSPGFEPQHF